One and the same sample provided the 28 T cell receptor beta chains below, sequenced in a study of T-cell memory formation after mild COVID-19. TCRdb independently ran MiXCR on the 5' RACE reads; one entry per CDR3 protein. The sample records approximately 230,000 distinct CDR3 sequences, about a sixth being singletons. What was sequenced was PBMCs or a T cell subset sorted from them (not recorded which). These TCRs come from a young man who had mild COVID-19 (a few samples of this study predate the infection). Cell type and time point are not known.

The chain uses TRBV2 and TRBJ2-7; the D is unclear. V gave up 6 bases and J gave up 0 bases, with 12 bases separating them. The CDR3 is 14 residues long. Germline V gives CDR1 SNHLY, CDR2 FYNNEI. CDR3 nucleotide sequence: TGTGCCAGCAGAGAATGGGGTAGCTCCTACGAGCAGTACGTC. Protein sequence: CASREWGSSYEQYV.

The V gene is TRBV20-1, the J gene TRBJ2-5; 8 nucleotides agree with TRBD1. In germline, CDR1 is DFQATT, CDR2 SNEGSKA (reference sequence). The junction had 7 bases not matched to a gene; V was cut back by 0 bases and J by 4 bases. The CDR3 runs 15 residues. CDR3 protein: CSARDGQGAGETQYF. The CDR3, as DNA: TGCAGTGCTAGAGATGGGCAGGGGGCGGGAGAGACCCAGTACTTC.

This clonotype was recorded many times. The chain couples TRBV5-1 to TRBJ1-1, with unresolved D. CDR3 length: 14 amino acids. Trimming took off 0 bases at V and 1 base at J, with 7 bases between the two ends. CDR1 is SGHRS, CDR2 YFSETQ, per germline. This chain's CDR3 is CASSLDSSNTEAFF. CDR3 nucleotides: TGCGCCAGCAGCTTGGACAGCTCGAACACTGAAGCTTTCTTT.

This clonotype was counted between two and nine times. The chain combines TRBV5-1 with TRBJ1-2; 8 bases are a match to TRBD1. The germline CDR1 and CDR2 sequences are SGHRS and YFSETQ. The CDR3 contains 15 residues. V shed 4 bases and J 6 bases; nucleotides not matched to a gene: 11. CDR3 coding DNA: TGCGCCAGCAGCGTTGGCAGGGGGCAGAAAAATGGCTACACCTTC. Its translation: CASSVGRGQKNGYTF.

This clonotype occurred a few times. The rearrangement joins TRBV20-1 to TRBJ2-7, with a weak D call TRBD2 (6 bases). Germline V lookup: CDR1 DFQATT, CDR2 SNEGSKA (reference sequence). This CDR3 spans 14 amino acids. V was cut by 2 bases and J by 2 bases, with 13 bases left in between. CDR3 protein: CSARFSGAAYEQYF. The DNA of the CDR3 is TGCAGTGCTAGATTTAGCGGCGCGGCCTACGAGCAGTACTTC.

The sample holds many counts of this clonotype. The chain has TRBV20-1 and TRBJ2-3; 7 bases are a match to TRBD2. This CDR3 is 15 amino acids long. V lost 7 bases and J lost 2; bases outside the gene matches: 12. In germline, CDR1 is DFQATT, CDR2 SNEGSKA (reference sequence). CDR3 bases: TGCAGTGTCGAATACGGCGGGAGTTTCACAGATACGCAGTATTTT. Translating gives CSVEYGGSFTDTQYF.

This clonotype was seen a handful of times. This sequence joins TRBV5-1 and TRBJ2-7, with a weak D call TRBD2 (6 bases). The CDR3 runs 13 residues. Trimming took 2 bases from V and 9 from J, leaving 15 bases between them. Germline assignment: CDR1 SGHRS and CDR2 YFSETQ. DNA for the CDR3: TGCGCCAGCAGCTTATCGGGACTCTCAATGCAGTACTTC. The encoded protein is CASSLSGLSMQYF.

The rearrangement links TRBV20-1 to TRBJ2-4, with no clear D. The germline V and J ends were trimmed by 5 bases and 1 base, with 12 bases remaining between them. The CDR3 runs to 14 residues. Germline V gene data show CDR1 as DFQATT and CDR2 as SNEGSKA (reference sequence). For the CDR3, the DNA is TGCAGTGCTGGCGCGAATCACGCCAAAAACATTCAGTACTTC. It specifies CSAGANHAKNIQYF.

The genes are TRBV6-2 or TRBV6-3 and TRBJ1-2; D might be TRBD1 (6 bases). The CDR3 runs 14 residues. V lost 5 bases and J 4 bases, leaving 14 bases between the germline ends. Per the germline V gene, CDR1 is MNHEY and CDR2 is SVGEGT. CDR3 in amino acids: CASSRQQGSYGYTF. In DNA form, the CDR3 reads TGTGCCAGCAGTCGCCAACAGGGTAGCTATGGCTACACCTTC.

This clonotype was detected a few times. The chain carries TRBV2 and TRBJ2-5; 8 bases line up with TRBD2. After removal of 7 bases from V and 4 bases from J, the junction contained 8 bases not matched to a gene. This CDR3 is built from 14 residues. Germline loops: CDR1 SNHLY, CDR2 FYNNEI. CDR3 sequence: CASMPGGEGETQYF. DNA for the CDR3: TGTGCCAGCATGCCCGGGGGGGAGGGAGAGACCCAGTACTTC.

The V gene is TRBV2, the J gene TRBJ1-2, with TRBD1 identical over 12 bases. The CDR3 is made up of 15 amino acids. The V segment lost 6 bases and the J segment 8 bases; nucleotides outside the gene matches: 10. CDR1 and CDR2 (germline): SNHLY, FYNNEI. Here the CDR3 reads CASSSGTGGIWGYTF. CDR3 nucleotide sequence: TGTGCCAGCAGCTCCGGGACAGGGGGCATCTGGGGCTACACCTTC.

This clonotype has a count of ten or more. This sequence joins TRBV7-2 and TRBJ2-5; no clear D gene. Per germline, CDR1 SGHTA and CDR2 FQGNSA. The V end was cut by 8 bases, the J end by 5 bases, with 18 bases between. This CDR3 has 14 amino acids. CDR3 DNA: TGTGCCAGCTCCCCGGCTCGGTCTTCCGAGACCCAGTACTTC. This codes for CASSPARSSETQYF.

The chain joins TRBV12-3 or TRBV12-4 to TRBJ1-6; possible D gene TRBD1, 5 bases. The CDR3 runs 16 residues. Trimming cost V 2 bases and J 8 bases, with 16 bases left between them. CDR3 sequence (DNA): TGTGCCAGCAGTTTATGGGGACCCCTTTCCGATTCACCCCTCCACTTT. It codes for CASSLWGPLSDSPLHF.

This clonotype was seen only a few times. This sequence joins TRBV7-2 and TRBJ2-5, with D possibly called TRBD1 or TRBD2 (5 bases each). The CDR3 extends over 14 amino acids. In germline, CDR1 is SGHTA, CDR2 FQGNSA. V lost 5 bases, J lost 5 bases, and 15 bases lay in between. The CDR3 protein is CASSAGGGQETQYF. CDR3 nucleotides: TGTGCCAGCAGCGCGGGTGGGGGTCAGGAGACCCAGTACTTC.

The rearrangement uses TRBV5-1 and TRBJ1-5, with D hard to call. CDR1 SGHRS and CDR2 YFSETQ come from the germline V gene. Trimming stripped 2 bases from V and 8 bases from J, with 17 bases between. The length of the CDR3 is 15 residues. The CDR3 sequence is CASSFDGPGGEPQHF. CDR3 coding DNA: TGCGCCAGCAGCTTTGACGGACCGGGTGGCGAGCCCCAGCATTTT.

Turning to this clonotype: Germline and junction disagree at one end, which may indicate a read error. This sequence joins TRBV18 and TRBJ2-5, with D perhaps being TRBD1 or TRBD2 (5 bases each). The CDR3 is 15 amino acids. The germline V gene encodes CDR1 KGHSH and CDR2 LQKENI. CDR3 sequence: CASSPAAGTQGTQYF. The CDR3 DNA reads TGTGCCAGCTCACCGGCTGCAGGGACGCAAGGGACCCAGTACTTC. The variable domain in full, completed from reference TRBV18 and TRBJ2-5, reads NAGVMQNPRHLVRRRGQEARLRCSPMKGHSHVYWYRQLPEEGLKFMVYLQKENIIDESGMPKERFSAEFPKEGPSILRIQQVVRGDSAAYFCASSPAAGTQGTQYFGPGTRLLVL.

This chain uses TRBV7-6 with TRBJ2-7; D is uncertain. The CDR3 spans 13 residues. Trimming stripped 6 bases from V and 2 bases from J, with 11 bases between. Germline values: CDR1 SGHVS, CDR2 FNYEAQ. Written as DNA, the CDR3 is TGTGCCAGCAGTCTTGACCCAGCCTACGAGCAGTACTTC. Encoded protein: CASSLDPAYEQYF.

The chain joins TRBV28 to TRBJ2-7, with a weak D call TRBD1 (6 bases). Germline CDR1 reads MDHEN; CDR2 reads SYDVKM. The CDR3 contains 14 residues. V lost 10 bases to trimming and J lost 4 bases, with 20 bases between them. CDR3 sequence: CATISGDRTYEQYV. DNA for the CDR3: TGTGCCACCATCTCAGGAGACAGGACTTACGAGCAGTACGTC.

This CDR3 reads CASSLDQGAGNTIYF. CDR3 DNA sequence: TGCGCCAGCAGCTTGGACCAGGGGGCCGGAAACACCATATATTTT. The chain couples TRBV5-1 to TRBJ1-3; TRBD1 aligns across 8 bases. The CDR3 covers 15 residues. V was clipped by 0 bases and J by 4 bases; unmatched bases: 3. Germline V gives CDR1 SGHRS, CDR2 YFSETQ.

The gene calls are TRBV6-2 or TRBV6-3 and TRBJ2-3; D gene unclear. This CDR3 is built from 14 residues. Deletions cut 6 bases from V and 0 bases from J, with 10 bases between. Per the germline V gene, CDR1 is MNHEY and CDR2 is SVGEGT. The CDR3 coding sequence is TGTGCCAGCAGCTCGACGGCTAGCACAGATACGCAGTATTTT. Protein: CASSSTASTDTQYF.

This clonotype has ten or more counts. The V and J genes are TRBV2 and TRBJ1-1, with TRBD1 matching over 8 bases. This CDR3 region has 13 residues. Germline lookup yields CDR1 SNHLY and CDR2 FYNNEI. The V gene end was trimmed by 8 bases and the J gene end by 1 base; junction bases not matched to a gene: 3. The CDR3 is CASGQGENTEAFF. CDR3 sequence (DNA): TGTGCCAGCGGACAGGGTGAGAACACTGAAGCTTTCTTT.

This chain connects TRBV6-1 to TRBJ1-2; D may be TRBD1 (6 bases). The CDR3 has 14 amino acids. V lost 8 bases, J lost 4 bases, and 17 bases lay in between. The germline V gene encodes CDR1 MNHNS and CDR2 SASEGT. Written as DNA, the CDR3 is TGTGCCAGCCTACAGGGAATTGGGCCCTATGGCTACACCTTC. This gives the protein CASLQGIGPYGYTF.

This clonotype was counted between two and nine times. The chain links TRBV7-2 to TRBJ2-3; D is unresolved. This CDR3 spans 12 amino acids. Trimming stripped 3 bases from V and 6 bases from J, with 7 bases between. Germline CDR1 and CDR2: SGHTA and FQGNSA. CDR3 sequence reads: CASSFPPDTQYF. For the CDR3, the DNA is TGTGCCAGCAGCTTCCCCCCGGATACGCAGTATTTT.

CDR3 in amino acids: CASSFRHSGEQYV. The CDR3 region has the DNA TGTGCCAGCAGTTTTCGACATTCGGGGGAGCAGTACGTC. The chain uses TRBV28 and TRBJ2-7, with D tentatively TRBD2 (5 bases). The germline CDR1 and CDR2 sequences are MDHEN and SYDVKM. Trimming took 3 bases from V and 7 from J, leaving 13 bases between them. The CDR3 is made up of 13 amino acids.

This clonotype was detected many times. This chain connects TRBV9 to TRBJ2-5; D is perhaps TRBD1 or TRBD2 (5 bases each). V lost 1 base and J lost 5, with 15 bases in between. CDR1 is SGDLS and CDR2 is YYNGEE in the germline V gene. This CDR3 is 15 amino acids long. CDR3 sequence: CASSVTPGPRETQYF. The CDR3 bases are TGTGCCAGCAGCGTAACCCCGGGACCTCGGGAGACCCAGTACTTC.

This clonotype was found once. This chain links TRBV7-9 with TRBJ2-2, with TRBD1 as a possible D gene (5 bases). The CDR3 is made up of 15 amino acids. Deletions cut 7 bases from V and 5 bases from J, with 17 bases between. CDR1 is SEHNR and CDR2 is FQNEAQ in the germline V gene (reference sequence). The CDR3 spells CASTYGLGATGELFF. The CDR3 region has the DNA TGTGCCAGCACCTATGGGTTAGGGGCAACCGGGGAGCTGTTTTTT.

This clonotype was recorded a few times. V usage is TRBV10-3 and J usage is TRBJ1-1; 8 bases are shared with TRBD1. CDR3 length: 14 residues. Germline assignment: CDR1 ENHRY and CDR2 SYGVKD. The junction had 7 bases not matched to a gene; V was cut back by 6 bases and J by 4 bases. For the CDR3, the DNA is TGTGCCATCAGGGCAACAGGGGGGGCCACTGAAGCTTTCTTT. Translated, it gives CAIRATGGATEAFF.

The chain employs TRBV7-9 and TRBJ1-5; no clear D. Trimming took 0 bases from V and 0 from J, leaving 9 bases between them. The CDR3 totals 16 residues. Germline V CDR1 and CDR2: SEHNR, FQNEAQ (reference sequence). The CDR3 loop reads CASSLARGISNQPQHF. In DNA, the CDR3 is TGTGCCAGCAGCTTAGCCCGTGGCATTAGCAATCAGCCCCAGCATTTT. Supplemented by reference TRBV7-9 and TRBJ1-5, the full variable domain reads DTGVSQNPRHKITKRGQNVTFRCDPISEHNRLYWYRQTLGQGPEFLTYFQNEAQLEKSRLLSDRFSAERPKGSFSTLEIQRTEQGDSAMYLCASSLARGISNQPQHFGDGTRLSIL.